These T cell receptor beta chains were read from a single sample in a study of blood T cell repertoires in COVID-19. TCRdb keeps only in-frame clones here, not all; method: immunoSEQ multiplex PCR. The table has 120,000 to 150,000 clones, roughly 80% seen once. The sample comprised peripheral blood. The receptors shown here come from a man aged 45-65 years with acute or convalescent COVID-19. Each CDR3 is given with its conserved first and last residue. Each record gives: D gene, V gene, J gene, clone size, CDR3 DNA, CDR3 protein. A D gene is named only where the DNA matches it firmly. The listing skips clone size in some rows; elsewhere it reads once, few, many or a size class.

>TRBD1|TRBV28|TRBJ1-1|once
TGTGCCAGCAGTTTGACAGGGGGAATCACTGAAGCTTTCTTT
CASSLTGGITEAFF
>.|TRBV5-1|TRBJ2-2|.
TGCGCCAGCAGCCCACCTCTAACAGGTGACGGGGAGCTGTTTTTT
CASSPPLTGDGELFF
>TRBD1|TRBV11-2|TRBJ1-3|.
TGTGCCAGCAGCTCAACACGGGACAGAGGAAACACCATATATTTT
CASSSTRDRGNTIYF
>.|TRBV19|TRBJ1-4|.
TGTGCCAGTAGTGCTACGGCATTCGGGTCCCTGACTGAAAAACTGTTTTTT
CASSATAFGSLTEKLFF
>.|TRBV2|TRBJ2-1|.
TGTGCCAGCAGCCTGGGGGGCGGGGGTATCGATGAGCAGTTCTTC
CASSLGGGGIDEQFF
>.|TRBV5-1|TRBJ2-3|.
TGCACCAGCAGCCTTCCCCTAGGCACAGATACGCAGTATTTT
CTSSLPLGTDTQYF
>TRBD2|TRBV18|TRBJ2-2|.
TGTGCCAGCTCACCGAGCCTAGCGGCGGCCGGGGAGCTGTTTTTT
CASSPSLAAAGELFF
>.|TRBV6-5|TRBJ1-1|once
TGTGCCAGCAGTACGACAGTGAACACTGAAGCTTTCTTT
CASSTTVNTEAFF
>TRBD1|TRBV2|TRBJ1-2|.
TGTGCCAGCAGGCCGGGACAGGGGGACGGCTACACCTTC
CASRPGQGDGYTF
>.|TRBV5-6|TRBJ1-2|.
TGTGCCAGCAGCCTAGTGACCTATGGCTACACCTTC
CASSLVTYGYTF
>.|TRBV11-2|TRBJ2-5|.
TGTGCCAGCAGCTTAGGGCGGCAAGAGACCCAGTACTTC
CASSLGRQETQYF
>TRBD1|TRBV2|TRBJ2-2|.
TGTGCCAGCAGTCCTACAGGGGGCGCGAACACCGGGGAGCTGTTTTTT
CASSPTGGANTGELFF
>.|TRBV7-2|TRBJ1-2|.
TGTGCCAGCAGCGCTTCGGGACTGACGAACTATGGCTACACCTTC
CASSASGLTNYGYTF